The entry below describes one TCR beta chain. Its antigen remains unidentified. The sample originates from a study of post-analysis software for immune sequencing data. Overall study context: The patients showed relapsing-remitting, secondary progressive and progressive-relapsing multiple sclerosis courses. Study-wide results and limits: Batch-mates among the samples co-clustered strongly by F measure. Four or five TRBV segments, including TRBV5-6, TRBV5-1 and TRBV20-1, were more frequent in patients than controls.

Prepared libraries of TCR beta cDNA carried unique molecular identifiers. MiXCR, run by TCRdb on the PCR reads, gives a single entry per CDR3 protein. The sample records 350,000 to 500,000 distinct CDR3 sequences, about 40% being singletons. The germline V and J ends were trimmed by 7 bases and 2 bases, with 18 bases remaining between them. The CDR3 is 14 amino acids. Germline V gene lookup returns CDR1 DFQATT and CDR2 SNEGSKA (reference sequence). The chain couples TRBV20-1 to TRBJ2-7; D is possibly TRBD2 (6 bases). This sequence originates from a girl aged 2 to 10 with multiple sclerosis. Sequences were obtained from blood. CDR3 protein: CSVLGLEVPYEQYF. The CDR3 DNA sequence: TGCAGTGTGTTGGGACTGGAGGTTCCCTACGAGCAGTACTTC.